The clone carrying this TCR beta chain was detected a few times. Its target is not known. The data stem from a study of blood T cells in healthy people across ages. General study points: Changes seen in expanded clonotypes were possibly confounded by donor CMV status left unknown.

The CDR3 consists of 14 residues. The germline gives CDR1 SGHAT, CDR2 FQNNGV. Deletions cut 5 bases from V and 4 bases from J, with 15 bases between. The second PCR ran roughly 6 to 11 cycles with a sample-barcoded 5' primer and J-beta primers. From the 5' RACE reads, TCRdb called clonotypes with MiXCR, one entry per CDR3 protein. The sample contains about 720,000 distinct CDR3 sequences, about 25% of which appear only once. A further study also used this sample, focusing on T cells of mothers and their children.

The source of this sequence is a boy aged 5-17 years in good health. V gene TRBV11-2 combines with J gene TRBJ2-7; weak D call: TRBD2 (6 bases). The material sequenced was blood. CDR3 DNA: TGTGCCAGCAGCCCTAGGGACTTTCCATACGAGCAGTACTTC. Translated, it gives CASSPRDFPYEQYF.